The 15 T cell receptor beta chains reported below all come from one sample, sequenced in a study of prognosis after radiotherapy for stage I lung cancer. The authors amplified TCR beta CDR3 from genomic DNA using two-round multiplex PCR. Primers specific to each TRBV and TRBJ gene were used in first-round PCR. One entry per CDR3 protein, called by TCRdb with MiXCR from the multiplex PCR reads. The sample carries about 14,000 distinct CDR3 sequences, approximately 46% recorded once. The sample consisted of PBMCs, taken before or after stereotactic body radiation therapy (not recorded which). These receptors all come from a donor aged 50 or older with non-small cell lung cancer.

With respect to this clonotype: Given a far larger clone just one base away, this is likely a sequencing read error. The chain recombines TRBV6-8 with TRBJ2-1, with a tentative D call TRBD2 (7 bases). CDR1 MNHGY and CDR2 SAAAGT come from the germline V gene. Trimming took off 7 bases at V and 8 bases at J, with 27 bases between the two ends. The CDR3 is 17 amino acids. This chain's CDR3 is CASNSLGEGGVGDEQFF. The CDR3 region has the DNA TGTGCCAGCAATTCCCTCGGAGAGGGGGGGGTAGGTGATGAGCAGTTCTTC.

In this sample, this clonotype turned up many times. Given a much more abundant clone one base away, this may be a read error. The V and J genes are TRBV11-1 and TRBJ2-7; 10 positions agree with TRBD1. Per germline, CDR1 SGHAT and CDR2 FQDESV (reference sequence). The CDR3 extends over 16 amino acids. V gave up 5 bases and J gave up 0 bases; unmatched junction bases: 7. CDR3 DNA sequence: TGTGCCAGCAGCCCAGCCGGGACAGGGGTCTCCTACGAGCAGTACTTC. It specifies CASSPAGTGVSYEQYF.

This clonotype was counted many times. J is TRBJ2-3 and V is TRBV7-2, with a weak D call TRBD1 (7 bases). Germline CDR1 SGHTA, CDR2 FQGNSA. The CDR3 contains 14 residues. Trimming left V 5 bases short and J 0 bases short, with 9 bases between. The CDR3 DNA reads as TGTGCCAGCAGCGCGGGACAGAGCACAGATACGCAGTATTTT. Translation gives CASSAGQSTDTQYF.

This clonotype was counted many times. The chain couples TRBV10-3 to TRBJ2-7; tentatively, D is TRBD1 (6 bases). This CDR3 contains 12 residues. Trimming shortened V by 5 bases and J by 7 bases, and 12 bases separated the two germline ends. Germline V gene sequence: CDR1 ENHRY, CDR2 SYGVKD. For the CDR3, the DNA is TGTGCCATCAGTTGGGGGCTGTATGAGCAGTACTTC. This gives the protein CAISWGLYEQYF.

This clonotype was seen repeatedly, ten times or more. The V call is TRBV18, the J call TRBJ1-2; 7 bases agree with TRBD1. V was clipped by 6 bases and J by 5 bases; unmatched bases: 6. In germline, CDR1 is KGHSH, CDR2 LQKENI. This CDR3 is built from 13 residues. The CDR3 bases are TGTGCCAGCTCCCTCCGGGACAGTTATGGCTACACCTTC. Residues: CASSLRDSYGYTF.

Ten or more counts support this clonotype. The rearrangement uses TRBV5-1 and TRBJ2-3; 9 bases are shared with TRBD2. Germline-derived CDR1 and CDR2 are SGHRS and YFSETQ. J was trimmed by 8 bases and V by 4 bases; bases with no gene match: 17. The CDR3 loop spans 17 amino acids. In nucleotides, the CDR3 is TGCGCCAGCAGCCGCATAGCGGGGGAGGGGCCGAAAAGTACGCAGTATTTT. Residues: CASSRIAGEGPKSTQYF.

This clonotype showed up many times. V gene TRBV24-1 combines with J gene TRBJ1-5; 7 bases are a match to TRBD1. Germline CDR1 KGHDR, CDR2 SFDVKD. The CDR3 loop spans 15 amino acids. The CDR3 protein is CSLKLRGRFNQPQHF. As DNA, the CDR3 is TGTTCACTCAAGCTTAGGGGGCGGTTCAATCAGCCCCAGCATTTT.

A word on this clonotype: A far larger clone is only one base removed, so a read error is likely. Because the CDR3 is missing its conserved closing phenylalanine or tryptophan, this is likely a read error. The rearrangement uses TRBV28 and TRBJ1-2; 7 nucleotides align to TRBD1. The V and J ends lost 4 bases and 8 bases, in that order; junction bases with no gene match: 13. This CDR3 comprises 15 residues. Germline V gene data show CDR1 as MDHEN and CDR2 as SYDVKM. The CDR3, as DNA: TGTGCCAGCAGTTACTCGACCGGGACAGTCGGCGGCTACACCCTC. The encoded protein is CASSYSTGTVGGYTL.

As to this clonotype: Germline is not matched at one junction end, which may reflect a read error. This sequence joins TRBV7-7 and TRBJ2-3; D is unresolved. The CDR3 spans 14 residues. Germline values: CDR1 SSHAT, CDR2 FNYEAQ (reference sequence). CDR3 nucleotides: TGTGCTAGCAGCCCAATCCAGGCGACGGATAGGCAGTATTTT. Amino acid sequence: CASSPIQATDRQYF.

By its share, this clonotype is medium-sized. The J gene is TRBJ2-7, the V gene TRBV7-9; 8 nucleotides line up with TRBD1. J gave up 5 bases and V 6 bases, and 9 bases lay outside the gene matches. The CDR3 runs to 14 residues. The germline V gene has CDR1 SEHNR and CDR2 FQNEAQ (reference sequence). CDR3 nucleotides: TGTGCCAGCAGAGCAGGACAGGGCAGGAACGAGCAGTACTTC. Protein product: CASRAGQGRNEQYF.

This clonotype was counted ten times or more. A junction end diverges from the germline sequence, so it may reflect a read error. The J gene is TRBJ1-1, the V gene TRBV20-1, with D maybe TRBD1 (6 bases). The germline V gene has CDR1 DFQATT and CDR2 SNEGSKA (reference sequence). This CDR3 is built from 15 residues. The CDR3: CSAREMGHEVTEAFF. The CDR3 region has the DNA TGCAGTGCTCGAGAGATGGGACATGAGGTAACTGAAGCTTTCTTT.

The chain joins TRBV6-2 or TRBV6-3 to TRBJ1-1; 9 positions agree with TRBD1. V lost 4 bases and J lost 3; bases outside the gene matches: 12. Per the germline V gene, CDR1 is MNHEY and CDR2 is SVGEGT. The length of the CDR3 is 17 residues. The CDR3 loop is CASSFHSGRTGDTEAFF. Written as DNA, the CDR3 is TGTGCCAGCAGTTTTCACTCGGGAAGGACAGGGGACACTGAAGCTTTCTTT.

On this clonotype: The germline gene is not matched at one end of the junction; a read error may be the cause. V and J are TRBV20-1 and TRBJ1-5; 8 bases align to TRBD1. The CDR3 length is 15 residues. Germline V lookup: CDR1 DFQATT, CDR2 SNEGSKA (reference sequence). CDR3 protein: CSAKLAGGAGQPQHF. CDR3 DNA: TGCAGCGCTAAGTTGGCAGGGGGCGCGGGTCAGCCCCAGCATTTT.

In its sample, this clonotype is medium-sized. This chain links TRBV5-1 with TRBJ2-2, with TRBD2 matching over 13 bases. Per the germline V gene, CDR1 is SGHRS and CDR2 is YFSETQ. V shed 4 bases, J shed 7 bases, and the junction held 1 base outside the gene matches. The CDR3 spans 14 residues. As DNA, the CDR3 is TGCGCCAGCAGCGGGACTAGCGGGATCGGGGAGCTGTTTTTT. As protein: CASSGTSGIGELFF.

With regard to this clonotype: Sequence at one end of the junction differs from germline and may be a read error. The rearrangement links TRBV7-8 to TRBJ2-2; D gene unclear. This CDR3 is 14 amino acids long. CDR1 is SGHVS, CDR2 FQNEAQ, per germline. DNA of the CDR3: TGTGCCATCAGCCAAGCGCCCATATCCGGGGAGCTGTTTTTT. Its protein product is CAISQAPISGELFF. The full variable domain, its missing parts supplied by reference TRBV7-8 and TRBJ2-2, is GAGVSQSPRYKVAKRGQDVALRCDPISGHVSLFWYQQALGQGPEFLTYFQNEAQLDKSGLPSDRFFAERPEGSVSTLKIQRTQQEDSAVYLCAISQAPISGELFFGEGSRLTVL.